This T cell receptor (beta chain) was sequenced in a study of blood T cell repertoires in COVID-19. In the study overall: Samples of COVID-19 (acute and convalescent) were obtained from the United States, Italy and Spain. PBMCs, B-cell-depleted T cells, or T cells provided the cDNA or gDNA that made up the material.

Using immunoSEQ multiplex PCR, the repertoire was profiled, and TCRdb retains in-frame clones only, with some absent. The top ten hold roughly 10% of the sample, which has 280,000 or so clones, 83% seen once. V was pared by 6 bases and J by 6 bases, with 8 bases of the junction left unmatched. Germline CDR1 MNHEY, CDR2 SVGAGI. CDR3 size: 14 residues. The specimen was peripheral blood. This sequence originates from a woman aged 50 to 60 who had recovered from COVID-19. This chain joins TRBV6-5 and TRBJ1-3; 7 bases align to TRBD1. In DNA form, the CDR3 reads TGTGCCAGCAGAGGATGGGACAGTGAAAACACCATATATTTT. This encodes CASRGWDSENTIYF.